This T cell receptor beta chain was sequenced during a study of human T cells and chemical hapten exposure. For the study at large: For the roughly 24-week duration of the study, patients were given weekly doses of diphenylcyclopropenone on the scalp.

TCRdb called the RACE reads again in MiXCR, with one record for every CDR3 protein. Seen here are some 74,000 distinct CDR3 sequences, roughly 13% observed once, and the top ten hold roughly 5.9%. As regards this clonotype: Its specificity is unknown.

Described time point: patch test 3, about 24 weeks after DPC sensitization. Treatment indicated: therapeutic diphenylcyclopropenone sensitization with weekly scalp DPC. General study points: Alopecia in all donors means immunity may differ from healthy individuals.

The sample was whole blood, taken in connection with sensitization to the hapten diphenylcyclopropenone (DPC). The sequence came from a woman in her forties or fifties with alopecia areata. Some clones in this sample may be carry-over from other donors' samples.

CDR3 in DNA: TGCAGTGCTAGAGATCTCAGGAATCTAAATCTCTATAGCAATCAGCCCCAGCATTTT. Its protein product is CSARDLRNLNLYSNQPQHF. The genes are TRBV20-1 and TRBJ1-5; no firm D call. Looked up from germline, CDR1 is DFQATT and CDR2 is SNEGSKA (reference sequence). The length of the CDR3 is 19 residues. Trimming stripped 0 bases from V and 0 bases from J, with 21 bases between.